This TCR beta chain is drawn from a study of blood T cell repertoires in COVID-19. Whole-study context: Sites across the United States, Italy and Spain contributed samples from acute and convalescent COVID-19. The analysed material was cDNA or gDNA that came from T cells, B-cell-depleted T cells, or PBMCs.

The V and J ends lost 2 bases and 6 bases, in that order; junction bases with no gene match: 3. This CDR3 spans 14 amino acids. Germline V gene sequence: CDR1 SGHRS, CDR2 YFSETQ. As originally analysed: Counts of nucleated cells, estimated from reference gene primer amplification, were obtained. Profiling relied on immunoSEQ multiplex PCR, and the TCRdb table lists in-frame clones only, not all of them. V and J calls and clone size are as listed in that table; D and trimming were resolved from the DNA. The table includes 100,000 or so clones, 80% to 95% detected once. Sequenced input: peripheral blood. This clonotype originated in a man aged 18 to 35 with acute or convalescent COVID-19. The chain employs TRBV5-1 and TRBJ2-1; 9 positions match TRBD2. CDR3 bases: TGCGCCAGCAGCTTATTAGCGGGGGTCAATGAGCAGTTCTTC. This codes for CASSLLAGVNEQFF.